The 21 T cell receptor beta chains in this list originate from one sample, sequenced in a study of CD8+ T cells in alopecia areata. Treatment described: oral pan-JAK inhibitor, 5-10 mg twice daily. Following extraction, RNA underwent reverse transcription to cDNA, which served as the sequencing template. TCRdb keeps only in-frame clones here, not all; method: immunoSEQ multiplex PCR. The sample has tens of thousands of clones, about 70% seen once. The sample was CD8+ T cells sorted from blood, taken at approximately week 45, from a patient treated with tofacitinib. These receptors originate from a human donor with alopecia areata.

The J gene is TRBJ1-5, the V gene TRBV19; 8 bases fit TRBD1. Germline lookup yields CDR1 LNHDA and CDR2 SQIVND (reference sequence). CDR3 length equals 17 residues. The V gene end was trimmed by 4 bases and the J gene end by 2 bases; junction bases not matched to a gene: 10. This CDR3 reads CASSKGQGKVGNQPQHF. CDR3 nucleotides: TGTGCCAGTAGTAAAGGACAGGGAAAGGTCGGCAATCAGCCCCAGCATTTT.

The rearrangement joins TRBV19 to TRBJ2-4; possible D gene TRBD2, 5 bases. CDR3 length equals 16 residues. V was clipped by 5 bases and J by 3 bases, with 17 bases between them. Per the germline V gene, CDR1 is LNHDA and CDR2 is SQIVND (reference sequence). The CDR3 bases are TGTGCCAGTAGTGCAGGACTCCGGAAGGGCAAAAACATTCAGTACTTC. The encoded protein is CASSAGLRKGKNIQYF.

As DNA, the CDR3 is TGTGCCAGCAGTCCAATCGACAGGGTTGACGAGCAGTACTTC. It translates to CASSPIDRVDEQYF. The gene calls are TRBV28 and TRBJ2-7, with 7 positions matching TRBD1. CDR3 length: 14 amino acids. After removal of 5 bases from V and 5 bases from J, the junction contained 9 bases not matched to a gene. Germline V gene lookup returns CDR1 MDHEN and CDR2 SYDVKM.

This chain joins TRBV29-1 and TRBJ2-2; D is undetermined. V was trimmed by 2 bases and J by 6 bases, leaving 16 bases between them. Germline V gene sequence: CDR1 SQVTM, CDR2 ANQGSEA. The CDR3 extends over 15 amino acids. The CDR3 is CSVEKVGLGAGELFF. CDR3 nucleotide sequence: TGCAGCGTTGAAAAAGTAGGCTTAGGCGCCGGGGAGCTGTTTTTT.

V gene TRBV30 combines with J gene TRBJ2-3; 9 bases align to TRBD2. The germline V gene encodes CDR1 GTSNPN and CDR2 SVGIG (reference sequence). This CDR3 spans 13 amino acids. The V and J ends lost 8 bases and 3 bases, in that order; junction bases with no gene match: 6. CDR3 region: CALSGGSTDTQYF. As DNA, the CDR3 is TGTGCCCTAAGCGGGGGGTCTACAGATACGCAGTATTTT. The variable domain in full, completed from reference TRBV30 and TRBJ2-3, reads SQTIHQWPATLVQPVGSPLSLECTVEGTSNPNLYWYRQAAGRGLQLLFYSVGIGQISSEVPQNLSASRPQDRQFILSSKKLLLSDSGFYLCALSGGSTDTQYFGPGTRLTVL.

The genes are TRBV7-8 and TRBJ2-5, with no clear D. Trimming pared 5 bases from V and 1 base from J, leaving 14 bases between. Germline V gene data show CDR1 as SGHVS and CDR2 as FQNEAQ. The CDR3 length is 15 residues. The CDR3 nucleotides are TGTGCCAGCAGCCCCACCCAGTCTCCCCAAGAGACCCAGTACTTC. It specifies CASSPTQSPQETQYF.

This chain's CDR3 is CAWSLATLTGELFF. DNA for the CDR3: TGTGCCTGGAGTCTGGCTACCTTGACCGGGGAGCTGTTTTTT. The V call is TRBV30, the J call TRBJ2-2; D is unresolved. CDR1 and CDR2 (germline): GTSNPN, SVGIG (reference sequence). The V and J ends lost 2 bases and 5 bases respectively, with 12 bases between them. The CDR3 totals 14 residues.

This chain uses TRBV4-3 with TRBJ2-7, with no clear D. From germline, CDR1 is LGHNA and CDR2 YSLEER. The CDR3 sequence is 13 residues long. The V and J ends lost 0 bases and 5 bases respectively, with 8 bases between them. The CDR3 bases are TGCGCCAGCAGCCAAGATCGTGTCAACGAGCAGTACTTC. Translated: CASSQDRVNEQYF.

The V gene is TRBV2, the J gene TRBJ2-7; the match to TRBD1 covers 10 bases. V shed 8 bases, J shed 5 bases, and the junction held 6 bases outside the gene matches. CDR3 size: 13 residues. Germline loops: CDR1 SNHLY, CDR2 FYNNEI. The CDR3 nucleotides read TGTGCCAGCCATCGACAGGGGGCCAACGAGCAGTACTTC. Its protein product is CASHRQGANEQYF.

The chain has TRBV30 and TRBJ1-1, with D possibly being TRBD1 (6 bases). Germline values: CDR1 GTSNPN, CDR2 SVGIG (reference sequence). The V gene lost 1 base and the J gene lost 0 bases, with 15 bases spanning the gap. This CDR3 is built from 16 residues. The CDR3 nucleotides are TGTGCCTGGAGTGCCTTAAAACAGGGCATGAACACTGAAGCTTTCTTT. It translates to CAWSALKQGMNTEAFF.

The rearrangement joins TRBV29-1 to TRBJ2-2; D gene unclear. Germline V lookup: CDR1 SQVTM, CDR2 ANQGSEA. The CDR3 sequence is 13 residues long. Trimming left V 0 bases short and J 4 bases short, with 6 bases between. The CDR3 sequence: CSVEDLFTGELFF. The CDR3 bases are TGCAGCGTTGAAGACCTCTTCACCGGGGAGCTGTTTTTT.

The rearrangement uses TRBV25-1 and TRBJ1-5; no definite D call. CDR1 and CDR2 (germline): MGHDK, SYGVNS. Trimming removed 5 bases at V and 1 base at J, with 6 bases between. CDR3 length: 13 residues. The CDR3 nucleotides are TGTGCCAGCAGTTCGGGAAGCAATCAGCCCCAGCATTTT. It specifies CASSSGSNQPQHF.

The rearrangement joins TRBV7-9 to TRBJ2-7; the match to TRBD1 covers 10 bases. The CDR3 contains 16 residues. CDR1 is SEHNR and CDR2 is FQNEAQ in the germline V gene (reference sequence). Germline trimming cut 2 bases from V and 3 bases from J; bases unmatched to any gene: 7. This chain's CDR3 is CASSLPGTGAGYEQYF. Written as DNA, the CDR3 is TGTGCCAGCAGCTTACCCGGGACAGGGGCGGGCTACGAGCAGTACTTC.

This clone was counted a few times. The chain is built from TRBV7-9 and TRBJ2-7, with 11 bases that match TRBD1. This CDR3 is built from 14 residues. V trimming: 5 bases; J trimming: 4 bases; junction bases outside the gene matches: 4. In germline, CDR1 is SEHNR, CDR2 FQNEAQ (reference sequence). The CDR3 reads CASSRTGGWYEQYF. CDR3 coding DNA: TGTGCCAGCAGCCGGACAGGGGGCTGGTACGAGCAGTACTTC.

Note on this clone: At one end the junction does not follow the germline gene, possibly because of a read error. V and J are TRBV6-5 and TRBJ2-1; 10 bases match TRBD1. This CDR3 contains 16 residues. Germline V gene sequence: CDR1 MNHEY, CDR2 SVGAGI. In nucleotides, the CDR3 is TGTGCCAGCAGTAACTCCGGGACAGGGGTCAGGCATGAGCAGTTCTTC. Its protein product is CASSNSGTGVRHEQFF.

The CDR3 region is CASSQTAGGTDTQYF. The CDR3 DNA reads TGCGCCAGCAGCCAAACAGCGGGGGGCACAGATACGCAGTATTTT. The gene calls are TRBV4-1 and TRBJ2-3, with TRBD2 identical over 8 bases. The CDR3 totals 15 residues. V dropped 2 bases and J dropped 1; count of bases not matched to a gene: 2. Germline V lookup: CDR1 MGHRA, CDR2 YSYEKL.

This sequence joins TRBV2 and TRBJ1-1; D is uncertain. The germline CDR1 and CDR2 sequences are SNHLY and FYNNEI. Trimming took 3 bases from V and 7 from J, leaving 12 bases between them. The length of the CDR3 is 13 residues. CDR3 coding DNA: TGTGCCAGCAGTGAGGTACCAGATGATGAAGCTTTCTTT. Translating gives CASSEVPDDEAFF.

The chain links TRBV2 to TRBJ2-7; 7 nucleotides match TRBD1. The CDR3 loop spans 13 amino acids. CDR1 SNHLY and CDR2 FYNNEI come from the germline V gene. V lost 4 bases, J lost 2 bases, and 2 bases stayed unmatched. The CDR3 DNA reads TGTGCCAGCAGTGGTCAGGGGGCCTACGAGCAGTACTTC. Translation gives CASSGQGAYEQYF.

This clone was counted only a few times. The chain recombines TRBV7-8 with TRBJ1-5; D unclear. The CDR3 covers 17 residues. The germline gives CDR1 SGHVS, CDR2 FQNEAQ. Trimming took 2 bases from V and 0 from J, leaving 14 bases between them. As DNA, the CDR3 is TGTGCCAGCAGCTTATATCCTACGCCCGATAGCAATCAGCCCCAGCATTTT. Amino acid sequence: CASSLYPTPDSNQPQHF.

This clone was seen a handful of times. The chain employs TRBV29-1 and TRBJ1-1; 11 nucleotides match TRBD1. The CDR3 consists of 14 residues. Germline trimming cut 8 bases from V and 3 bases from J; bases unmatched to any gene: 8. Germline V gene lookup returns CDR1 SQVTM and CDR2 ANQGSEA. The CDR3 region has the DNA TGCAGCTTGCGGGGGACAGGGGGGCACACTGAAGCTTTCTTT. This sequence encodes CSLRGTGGHTEAFF.

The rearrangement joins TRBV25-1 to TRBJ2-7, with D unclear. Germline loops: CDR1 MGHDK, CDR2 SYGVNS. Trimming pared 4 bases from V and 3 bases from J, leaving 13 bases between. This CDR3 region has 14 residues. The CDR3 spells CASSGYRAIYEQYF. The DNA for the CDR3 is TGTGCCAGCAGTGGGTACAGAGCAATCTACGAGCAGTACTTC.